The clone carrying this T cell receptor beta chain was found a few times. The antigen remains unidentified. These data come from a study of cytomegalovirus exposure and HLA in healthy donors. For the study at large: The study's early data release held roughly 91 million unique TCRs from HLA-typed donors. Broader study findings: Several of the most significant clusters were apparently associated with common viral pathogens in a later analysis. Testing in vitro showed a few CMV-associated chains specific for CMV antigens.

A multiplex PCR was run with 60 Vbeta primers and 13 Jbeta primers. The data were produced by immunoSEQ multiplex PCR, yet TCRdb's version contains in-frame clones alone and is incomplete. The sample lists roughly 110,000 clones; approximately 79% were seen once. Nominally healthy donors provided the samples, though records likely missed some immune exposures. The length of the CDR3 is 13 residues. Trimming stripped 6 bases from V and 7 bases from J, with 13 bases between. The germline gives CDR1 MDHEN, CDR2 SYDVKM. The receptor's source is a man aged 55 to 70 in good health and CMV-seronegative. The chain carries TRBV28 and TRBJ2-1; the D gene is possibly TRBD1 (6 bases). Source material: PBMCs. CDR3 DNA sequence: TGTGCCAGCAGGTACCCCCAGGGGAATGAGCAGTTCTTC. Translation gives CASRYPQGNEQFF.